This TCR beta chain was profiled in a study of blood T cell repertoires in COVID-19 (dated by TCRdb to 2020 to 2022). Regarding the study in general: Collaborator samples came from the United States, Italy and Spain and covered acute and convalescent phases of COVID-19. The samples were drawn from the first 160 participants of the ongoing ImmuneRACE study and from about 1,200 subjects provided by 6 global collaborators. HLA class I and class II types, where available, came from metadata supplied by the sample provider rather than from assay-based typing. Deeply sampled blood TCRbeta repertoires from subjects exposed to, actively infected with, or recovered from COVID-19 were included in the dataset. The repertoires were made available in a free public database intended to serve as a resource for research on the immune response to SARS-CoV-2. The prospective study material was composed of cDNA or gDNA derived from T cells, B-cell-depleted T cells, or PBMCs. The sample metadata nearly always contained a de-identified subject ID, COVID-19 status, age in years and sex. The research as a whole found: The quantity of clinical and demographic metadata differed by source and by participant and was supplied without curation.

The immunoSEQ Assay, a bias-controlled multiplex PCR, was used to amplify TCRbeta CDR3 regions from genomic DNA. The paper's processing steps were these. The number of nucleated cells in each sample was estimated by amplification of reference gene primers within the assay. Sequence reads were collapsed and filtered to measure the absolute abundance of every unique TCRbeta CDR3 rearrangement. For each sample, productive Simpson clonality was calculated as the square root of Simpson's diversity index over productive rearrangements. Held by TCRdb, this immuneACCESS table contains in-frame sequences only and omits some clones. Under half of the omission traces to an unresolved V gene where checked; the cause of the rest is unknown. That table is the source of V, J and clone size, and D and trimming were worked out from the DNA. The table for this sample lists 200,000 to 250,000 clones; over 65% of them were counted only once. The top ten constitute 3% to 4% of the sample.

Remarks on this clone: What antigen it recognizes has not been identified. No base quality information exists; no much larger clone differs at one position.

In the prospective study, participants were roughly 18 to 100 years old, resided in 24 geographic areas of the United States, and were enrolled through a virtual design. In the prospective study, participants were assigned to cohorts based on the clinical history participants reported in a screening survey and a study questionnaire. ImmuneRACE Cohort 3 recovered participants were defined by two consecutive negative NP/OP PCR tests, healthcare professional clearance, or symptom resolution. Each participant in the prospective study had whole blood, serum and a nasopharyngeal or oropharyngeal swab collected by mobile phlebotomists. Participants in the prospective study had the option to provide additional blood draws and questionnaires over a 2-month period. Blood samples from the prospective study were shipped frozen or at room temperature prior to DNA extraction. This TCR was sampled from a woman in her sixties or seventies who had recovered from COVID-19. The sequenced sample consisted of PBMCs or T cells enriched from blood (not recorded which).

The CDR3 has the sequence CASSIRQGQGQPQHF. The DNA reads as follows: TGTGCCAGCAGCATCAGACAGGGACAAGGACAGCCCCAGCATTTT. The rearrangement combines TRBV7-2 with TRBJ1-5; 7 middle bases align to TRBD1. From V the trimming removes 5 bases and from J it removes 7 bases, while the gene matches leave 11 bases of the junction unaccounted for. The CDR3 measures 15 amino acids from cysteine to phenylalanine. The DNA shown is the 45-base CDR3, in frame from base 1. CDR1 and CDR2 are read off the germline V gene as SGHTA and FQGNSA.